Below, one T cell receptor (beta chain) is given with its context. This clonotype is regarded as medium-sized (0.01 to 0.1%). Its antigen remains undetermined. No base-level quality is on record; no much larger clone is a single base apart. The data originate from a study of vaccination and CD4 T cells after COVID-19 (dated by TCRdb to the early 2020s). Looking at the study overall: Convalescent patients had a positive SARS-CoV-2 result on nasal swab PCR, and of these patients, nine had mild disease and one had severe disease. The convalescent cohort comprised six males and four females, including two Hispanic individuals, seven Caucasians, two Asians and one multiracial person. Participants got two doses of the Pfizer-BioNTech BNT162b2 vaccine (n=8) or two doses of the Moderna mRNA-1273 vaccine (n=2). Post-COVID blood samples from convalescent patients were collected a median of roughly 100 days after diagnosis, with a range of about 35 to 161 days. Post-vaccine blood samples were taken a median of 72 days after the second vaccine dose, with a range of about 13 to 250 days. Culture stimuli were overlapping spike peptide pools from SARS-CoV-2 and from the common cold coronaviruses HCoV-NL63, HCoV-OC43 and HCoV-229E. In control cultures, a CEFX viral epitope pool was used as positive control, an HIV-1 Nef peptide pool was used as negative control, or no peptide was added. The spike-specific CD4+ TCR repertoire was compared before and after mRNA vaccination in ten to eleven COVID-19 convalescent patients and several infection-naive healthy vaccine recipients.

The library was made by PCR. DNA from cultured CD4+ T cells underwent TCR sequencing with the Oncomine TCR Beta short-read assay at the Johns Hopkins FTIC core. The QIAamp micro DNA kit was used to extract genomic DNA from the cultured CD4+ T cells. Oncomine TCR Beta libraries from cultured CD4+ T cells were pooled with unique dual indexes and sequenced on an Illumina iSeq 100. The source study handled its data this way. Non-productive sequences were removed, and CDR3s that did not start with C, did not end with F or W, or were shorter than 7 amino acids were discarded. The MANAFEST web application identified antigen-specific clonotypes by comparing peptide-stimulated wells against reference wells and other culture wells. To be called positive, a clone needed an FDR below 0.05, an odds ratio above 5, and a productive frequency above 0.1% in at least two of three replicate wells. Cross-reactive clonotypes were defined as significantly expanded in both SARS-CoV-2 spike wells and at least one common cold coronavirus spike condition. CDR3 homology was assessed with Levenshtein distances (stringdist) and unrooted phylogenetic trees (ape) in R version 3.6.1. The raw public reads went through TCRdb reprocessing: fastp at Q25, MiXCR clone calling, in-frame beta chains kept. Under each unique CDR3 protein, matching rows form one entry showing the most common genes and DNA. TCRdb assigned the V and J calls; the authors' analysis was not used. The sample table contains some 18,000 distinct CDR3 sequences; only one count was recorded for roughly 45% of them. Just over 6.5% of the sample rests with the top ten.

Here is what the overall study found, with its caveats: Nearly all vaccine-specific clones in convalescent patients (304 of 307) were mono-reactive for SARS-CoV-2 spike rather than cross-reactive with common cold coronaviruses. In convalescent patients, a median roughly 87% of post-vaccine SARS-CoV-2-reactive clones were detected only after vaccination, and vaccine-specific priming was suggested by this finding. The median number of SARS-CoV-2-reactive clonotypes rose from 20 to 25 after infection to approximately 41 after vaccination, but the change was not significant. Relatively few convalescent patients were included in the study, and early timepoints after natural infection were not analyzed.

In the paper's terms, the treatment or condition label means: approximately nine-day PBMC culture with coronavirus spike peptide pools or control peptides (ViraFEST assay). The ViraFEST assay was used in the study, in which antigen-specific T cells were expanded with peptide pools and expanded clonotypes were subsequently identified by TCR sequencing. Positive SARS-CoV-2 PCR tests in the convalescent patients dated from March to December 2020, before Alpha, Beta and Delta variants emerged in the United States. Each well held 2 million or so PBMCs cultured in IMDM containing around 5.1% human AB serum and approximately 9.8 IU/ml IL-2, with about 10 ug/ml peptide pools added. Half of the culture medium was replaced with fresh IL-2-containing medium on days 3 and 7. CD4+ T cells were isolated after about 10 days of culture through negative selection using the EasySep CD4+ T cell isolation kit. Ficoll-Paque Plus gradient centrifugation was used to isolate PBMCs from whole blood, and the isolated PBMCs were then either used fresh or cryopreserved at -140C. Each culture condition was generally run in triplicate wells.

Source: CD4+ T cells from blood, cultured in vitro, taken after SARS-CoV-2 vaccination. The TCR sequence derives from a human donor who had recovered from COVID-19.

The nucleotides are TGCAGCGTTGAAGCGACAGGGAGGATCTATGGCTACACCTTC. Translation gives CSVEATGRIYGYTF. The chain couples TRBV29-1 to TRBJ1-2; 7 middle bases align to TRBD1. From the cysteine through the phenylalanine, the CDR3 covers 14 amino acids. The read is trimmed to its CDR3 DNA, 42 bases read in frame from base 1. Based on the germline V gene, the CDR1 and CDR2 sequences are SQVTM and ANQGSEA. V is trimmed back by 1 base and J by 4 bases, and the junction contains 6 bases that no gene match accounts for.